This T cell receptor beta chain was obtained from a study of neurological immune-mediated disorders. CDR3 length equals 15 residues. Germline loops: CDR1 DFQATT, CDR2 SNEGSKA (reference sequence). V lost 0 bases, J lost 2 bases, and 5 bases stayed unmatched. Unsorted libraries used 2 million PBMCs kept at -80 degrees C. Sequencing of 15-18 subjects in each run yielded over 190 million TCR-beta sequences. TCRdb redid the calling of the 5' RACE reads with MiXCR, one entry per CDR3 protein. The sample has tens of thousands of distinct CDR3 sequences; about 3.5% are singletons. This TCR came from a middle-aged man with multiple sclerosis. Sequenced: PBMCs. The chain has TRBV20-1 and TRBJ2-3; TRBD2 agrees at 7 bases. CDR3 sequence reads: CSAREGGRHTDTQYF. In DNA, the CDR3 is TGCAGTGCTAGAGAGGGGGGGAGACACACAGATACGCAGTATTTT.